This TCR beta chain stems from a study of Tregs in tolerant kidney transplant recipients. The method was immunoSEQ multiplex PCR; TCRdb's version includes in-frame clones alone and lacks a portion of them. The sample shows hundreds of thousands of clones, more than 65% of them seen only once. After removal of 7 bases from V and 5 bases from J, the junction contained 10 bases not matched to a gene. The CDR3 extends over 15 amino acids. Germline V gene sequence: CDR1 MNHNS, CDR2 SASEGT. This sequence was found in a human donor in good health. The chain joins TRBV6-1 to TRBJ2-2; the match to TRBD1 covers 7 bases. Material: CD4+ T cells from blood. CDR3: CASTEGDRETGELFF. In nucleotides, the CDR3 is TGTGCCAGCACCGAGGGAGACAGGGAGACCGGGGAGCTGTTTTTT.